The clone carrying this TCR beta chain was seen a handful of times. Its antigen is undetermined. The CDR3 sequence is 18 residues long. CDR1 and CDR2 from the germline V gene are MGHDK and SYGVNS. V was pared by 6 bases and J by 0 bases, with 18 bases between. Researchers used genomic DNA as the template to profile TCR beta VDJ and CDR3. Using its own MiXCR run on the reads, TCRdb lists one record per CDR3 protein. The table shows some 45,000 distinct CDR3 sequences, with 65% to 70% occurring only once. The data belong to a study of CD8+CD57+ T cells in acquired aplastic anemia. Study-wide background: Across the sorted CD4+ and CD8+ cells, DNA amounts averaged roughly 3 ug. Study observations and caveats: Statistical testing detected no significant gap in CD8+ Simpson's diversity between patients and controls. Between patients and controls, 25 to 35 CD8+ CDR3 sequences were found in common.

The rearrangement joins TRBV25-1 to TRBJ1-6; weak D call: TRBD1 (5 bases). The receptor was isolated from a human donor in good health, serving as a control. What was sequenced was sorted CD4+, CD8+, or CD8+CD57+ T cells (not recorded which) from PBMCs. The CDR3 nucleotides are TGTGCCAGCAGACAGACCGGGACGGCAAGCTCCTATAATTCACCCCTCCACTTT. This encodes CASRQTGTASSYNSPLHF.